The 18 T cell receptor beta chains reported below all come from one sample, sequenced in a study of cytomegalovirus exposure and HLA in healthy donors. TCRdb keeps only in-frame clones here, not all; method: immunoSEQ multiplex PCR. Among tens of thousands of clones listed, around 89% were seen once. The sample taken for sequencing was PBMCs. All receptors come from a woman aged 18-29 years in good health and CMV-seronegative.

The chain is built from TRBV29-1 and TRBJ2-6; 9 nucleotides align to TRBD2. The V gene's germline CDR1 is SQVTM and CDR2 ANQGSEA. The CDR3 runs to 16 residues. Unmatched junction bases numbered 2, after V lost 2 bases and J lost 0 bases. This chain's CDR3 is CSVELAGFSGANVLTF. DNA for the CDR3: TGCAGCGTTGAACTAGCGGGGTTCTCTGGGGCCAACGTCCTGACTTTC. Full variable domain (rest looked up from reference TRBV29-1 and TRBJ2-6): SAVISQKPSRDICQRGTSLTIQCQVDSQVTMMFWYRQQPGQSLTLIATANQGSEATYESGFVIDKFPISRPNLTFSTLTVSNMSPEDSSIYLCSVELAGFSGANVLTFGAGSRLTVL.

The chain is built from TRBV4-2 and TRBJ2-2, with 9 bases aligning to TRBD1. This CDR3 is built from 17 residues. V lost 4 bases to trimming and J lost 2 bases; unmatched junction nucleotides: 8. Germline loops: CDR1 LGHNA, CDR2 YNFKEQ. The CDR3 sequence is CASSLPGTGSNTGELFF. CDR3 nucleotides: TGTGCCAGCAGCCTTCCCGGGACAGGGTCTAACACCGGGGAGCTGTTTTTT.

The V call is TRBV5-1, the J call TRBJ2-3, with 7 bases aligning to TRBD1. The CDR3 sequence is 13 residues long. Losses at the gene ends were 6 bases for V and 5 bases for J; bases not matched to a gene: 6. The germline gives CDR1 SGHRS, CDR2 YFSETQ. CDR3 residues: CASIVPGGDTQYF. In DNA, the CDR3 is TGCGCCAGCATCGTCCCAGGGGGAGATACGCAGTATTTT.

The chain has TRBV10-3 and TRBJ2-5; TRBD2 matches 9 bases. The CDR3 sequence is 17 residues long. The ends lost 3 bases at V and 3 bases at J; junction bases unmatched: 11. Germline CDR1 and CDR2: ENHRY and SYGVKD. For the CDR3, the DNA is TGTGCCATCAGTGAACAGGAGGCCAGCGGGGGGAAAGAGACCCAGTACTTC. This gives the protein CAISEQEASGGKETQYF.

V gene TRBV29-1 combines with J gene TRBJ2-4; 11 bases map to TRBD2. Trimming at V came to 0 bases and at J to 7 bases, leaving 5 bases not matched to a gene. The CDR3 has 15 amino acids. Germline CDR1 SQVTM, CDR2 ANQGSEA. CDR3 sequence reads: CSVEESRLAGNIQYF. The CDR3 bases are TGCAGCGTTGAAGAGTCAAGACTAGCGGGGAACATTCAGTACTTC.

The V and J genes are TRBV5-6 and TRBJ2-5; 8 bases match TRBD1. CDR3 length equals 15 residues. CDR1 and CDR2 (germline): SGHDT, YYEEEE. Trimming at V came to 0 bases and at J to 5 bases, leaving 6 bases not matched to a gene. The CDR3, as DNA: TGTGCCAGCAGCTTGGGGAGACAGGGGAGGGAGACCCAGTACTTC. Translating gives CASSLGRQGRETQYF.

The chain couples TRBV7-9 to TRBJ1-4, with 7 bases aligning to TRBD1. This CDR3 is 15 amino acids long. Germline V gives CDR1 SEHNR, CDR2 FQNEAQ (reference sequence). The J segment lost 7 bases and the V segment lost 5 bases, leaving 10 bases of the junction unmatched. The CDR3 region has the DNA TGTGCCAGCAGCCCGACAGGGACAGCGGGTGAAAAACTGTTTTTT. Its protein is CASSPTGTAGEKLFF.

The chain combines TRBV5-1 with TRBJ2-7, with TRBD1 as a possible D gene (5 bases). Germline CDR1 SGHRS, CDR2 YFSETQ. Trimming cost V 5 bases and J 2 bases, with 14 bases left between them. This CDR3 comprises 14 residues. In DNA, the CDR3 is TGCGCCAGCAGACCGACAGCCGGTCCCTACGAGCAGTACTTC. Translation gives CASRPTAGPYEQYF.

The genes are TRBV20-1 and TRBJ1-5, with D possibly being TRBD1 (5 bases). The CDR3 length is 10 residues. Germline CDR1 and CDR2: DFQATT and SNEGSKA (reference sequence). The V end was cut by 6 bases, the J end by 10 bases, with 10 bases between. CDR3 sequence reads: CSAQGKPQHF. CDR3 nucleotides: TGCAGTGCCCAGGGCAAACCCCAGCATTTT.

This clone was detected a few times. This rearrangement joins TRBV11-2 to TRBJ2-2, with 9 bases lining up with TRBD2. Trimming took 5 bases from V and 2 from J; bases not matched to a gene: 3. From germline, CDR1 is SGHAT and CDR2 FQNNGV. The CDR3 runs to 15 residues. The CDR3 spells CASSPLAGNTGELFF. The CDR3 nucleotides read TGTGCCAGCAGCCCGCTAGCGGGAAACACCGGGGAGCTGTTTTTT.

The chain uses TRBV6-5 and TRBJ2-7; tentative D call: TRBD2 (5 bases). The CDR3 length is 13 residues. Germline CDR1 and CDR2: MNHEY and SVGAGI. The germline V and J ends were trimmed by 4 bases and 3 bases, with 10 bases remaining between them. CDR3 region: CASSWTFGYEQYF. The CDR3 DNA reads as TGTGCCAGCAGTTGGACTTTTGGCTACGAGCAGTACTTC.

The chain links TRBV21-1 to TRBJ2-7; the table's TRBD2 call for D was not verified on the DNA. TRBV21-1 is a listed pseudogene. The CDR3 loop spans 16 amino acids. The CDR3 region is CASSGSWRGGSYEQYF. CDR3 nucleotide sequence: TGTGCCAGCAGCGGGTCCTGGCGGGGGGGCTCTTACGAGCAGTACTTC.

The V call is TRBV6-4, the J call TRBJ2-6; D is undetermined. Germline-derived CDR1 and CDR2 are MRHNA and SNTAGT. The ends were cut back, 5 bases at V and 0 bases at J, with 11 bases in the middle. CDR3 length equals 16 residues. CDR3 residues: CASSPSDNSGANVLTF. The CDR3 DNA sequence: TGTGCCAGCAGTCCCTCCGACAACTCTGGGGCCAACGTCCTGACTTTC.

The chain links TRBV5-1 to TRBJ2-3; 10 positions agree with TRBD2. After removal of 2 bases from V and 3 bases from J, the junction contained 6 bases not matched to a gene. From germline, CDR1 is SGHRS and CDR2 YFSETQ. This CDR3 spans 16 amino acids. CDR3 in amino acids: CASSFETSGVTDTQYF. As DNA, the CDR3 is TGCGCCAGCAGCTTTGAAACTAGCGGGGTGACAGATACGCAGTATTTT.

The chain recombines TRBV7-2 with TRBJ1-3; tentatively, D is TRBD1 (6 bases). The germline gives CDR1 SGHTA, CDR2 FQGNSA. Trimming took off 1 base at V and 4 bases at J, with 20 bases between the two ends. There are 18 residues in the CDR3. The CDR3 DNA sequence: TGTGCCAGCAGCTTAGGTCCTCCCGGGGGGGGGCAAGGAAACACCATATATTTT. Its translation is CASSLGPPGGGQGNTIYF.

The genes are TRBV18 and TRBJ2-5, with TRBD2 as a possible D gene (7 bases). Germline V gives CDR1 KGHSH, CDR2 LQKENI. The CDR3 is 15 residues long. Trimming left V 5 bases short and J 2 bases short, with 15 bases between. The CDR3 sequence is CASSRDGGRQETQYF. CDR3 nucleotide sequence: TGTGCCAGCTCAAGGGACGGGGGGCGGCAAGAGACCCAGTACTTC.

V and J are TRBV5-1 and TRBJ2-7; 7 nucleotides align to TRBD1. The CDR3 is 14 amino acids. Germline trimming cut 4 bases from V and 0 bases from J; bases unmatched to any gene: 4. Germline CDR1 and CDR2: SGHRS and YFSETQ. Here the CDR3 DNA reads TGCGCCAGCAGCCCCTGGACAGGCTCCTACGAGCAGTACTTC. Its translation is CASSPWTGSYEQYF.

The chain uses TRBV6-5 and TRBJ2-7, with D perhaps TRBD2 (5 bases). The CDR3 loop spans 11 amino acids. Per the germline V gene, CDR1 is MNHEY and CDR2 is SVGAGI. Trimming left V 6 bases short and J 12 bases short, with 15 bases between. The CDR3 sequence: CASSRPGSAYF. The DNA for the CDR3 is TGTGCCAGCAGCCGCCCGGGGTCGGCGTACTTC.